This is a list of T cell receptor beta chains from one sample in a study of cytomegalovirus exposure and HLA in healthy donors. Only in-frame clones appear in the TCRdb table, and some are missing; sequencing was by immunoSEQ multiplex PCR. The top ten clones hold roughly 2% of a sample with 280,000 or so clones, roughly 90% of them seen once. Sequences were obtained from PBMCs. The receptors were sampled from a woman aged 18-30 years in good health and CMV-seronegative. CDR3s leave out the opening cysteine and the closing phenylalanine or tryptophan. Some rows have no size entry. The others give once, few or many, or a class for an expanded clone.

clone_size j_call v_call cdr3_aa
NA TRBJ1-6 TRBV5-5 ASSSGWTGVNSPLH
NA TRBJ2-1 TRBV7-9 ASSLARTDYQRGNEQF
NA TRBJ1-2 TRBV29-1 SVPDRPYGYT
NA TRBJ2-1 TRBV10-3 AISESAAGGEQF
NA TRBJ1-2 TRBV6-1 ASSEALAGGRGYT
NA TRBJ2-1 TRBV10-3 AIRAGTSGSNEQF
NA TRBJ1-1 TRBV18 ASSPRGNTEAF
NA TRBJ1-3 TRBV19 ASSFTGSSGNTIY
NA TRBJ1-1 TRBV11-2 ASSLTGVTEAF
once TRBJ1-2 TRBV14 ASSRTVNYGYT
NA TRBJ2-7 TRBV6-6 ASSVTSGGDPEQY
NA TRBJ2-7 TRBV7-6 ASSPPQGYEQY
NA TRBJ2-1 TRBV6-5 ASRRTSGGPNEQF
NA TRBJ2-1 TRBV7-8 ASSPLAGTNNEQF
NA TRBJ1-1 TRBV1 TSSQDISQGAMNTEAF
NA TRBJ1-3 TRBV7-8 ASSWGTDPLRGNTIY
NA TRBJ1-6 TRBV9 ASSPNSPLH
NA TRBJ2-7 TRBV19 ASSPNRQGFYEQY
NA TRBJ1-4 TRBV5-6 ASSFRRGFEKLF
NA TRBJ1-2 TRBV27 ASSFGSGHYGYT
few TRBJ1-2 TRBV4-1 ASSPPGQLYGYT
NA TRBJ2-7 TRBV9 ASSAGGYATYEQY
NA TRBJ2-2 TRBV10-3 AIRTDRANTGELF
NA TRBJ1-5 TRBV4-1 ASSQDGTASTRGNQPQH
NA TRBJ2-7 TRBV6-5 ASSWDSSYEQY
NA TRBJ2-7 TRBV10-1 APRTDCSYEQY
once TRBJ1-1 TRBV7-9 ASSLAGSLGVMNTEAF